This TCR beta chain was identified during a study of radiotherapy plus CTLA-4 blockade in lung cancer. At the level of the study: Disease control was seen in approximately 31% of patients, objective responses in roughly 17%. Study results and caveats: Dynamics of early blood T cell clones, together with interferon-beta, were reportedly the best predictors of response. Blood saw expansion of tumor-derived TCR clones after radiotherapy plus ipilimumab.

J was trimmed by 7 bases and V by 1 base; bases with no gene match: 2. The CDR3 sequence is 13 residues long. Germline CDR1 is LNHNV and CDR2 is YYDKDF (reference sequence). Sequenced by immunoSEQ multiplex PCR; TCRdb stores in-frame clones only, minus some. This table holds 85,000 to 100,000 clones, roughly 78% found once. Chemo-refractory metastatic non-small-cell lung cancer patients received focal radiation with ipilimumab CTLA-4 blockade. A word on this clone: Its antigen is unknown.

Sample: peripheral blood, taken from a patient treated with radiotherapy plus ipilimumab. The receptor was derived from a human donor with non-small cell lung cancer that progressed on radiotherapy plus ipilimumab. The gene calls are TRBV15 and TRBJ2-7; 9 nucleotides line up with TRBD1. The CDR3 DNA reads TGTGCCACCAGCAGAGGACAGGGGGAAGAGCAGTACTTC. Its protein product is CATSRGQGEEQYF.